This T cell receptor (beta chain) was identified during a study of OX40 agonist ivuxolimab in advanced cancers. Whole-study context: Ivuxolimab was administered intravenously to patients at 0.01 to 10 mg/kg every 2 weeks. Checkpoint inhibitors had been given previously to approximately 41% of patients.

Generated by immunoSEQ multiplex PCR, the TCRdb table keeps only in-frame clones and is missing some. The repertoire includes some 150,000 clones, around nine tenths of them detected once, and about 1% sits in the top ten. Germline-derived CDR1 and CDR2 are SNHLY and FYNNEI. Trimming took 7 bases from V and 1 from J, leaving 13 bases between them. This CDR3 has 14 amino acids. Prior autoimmune disease or systemic immunosuppression barred patients. This clonotype originated in an adult with an advanced solid tumor such as melanoma, head and neck, liver or kidney cancer. The sample here was CD4+ or CD8+ T cells sorted from blood, taken in a trial of the OX40 agonist ivuxolimab. This chain uses TRBV2 with TRBJ1-1; D possibly corresponds to TRBD1 (6 bases). The CDR3 spells CASISGTTNTEAFF. The DNA for the CDR3 is TGTGCCAGCATTTCCGGGACAACGAACACTGAAGCTTTCTTT.